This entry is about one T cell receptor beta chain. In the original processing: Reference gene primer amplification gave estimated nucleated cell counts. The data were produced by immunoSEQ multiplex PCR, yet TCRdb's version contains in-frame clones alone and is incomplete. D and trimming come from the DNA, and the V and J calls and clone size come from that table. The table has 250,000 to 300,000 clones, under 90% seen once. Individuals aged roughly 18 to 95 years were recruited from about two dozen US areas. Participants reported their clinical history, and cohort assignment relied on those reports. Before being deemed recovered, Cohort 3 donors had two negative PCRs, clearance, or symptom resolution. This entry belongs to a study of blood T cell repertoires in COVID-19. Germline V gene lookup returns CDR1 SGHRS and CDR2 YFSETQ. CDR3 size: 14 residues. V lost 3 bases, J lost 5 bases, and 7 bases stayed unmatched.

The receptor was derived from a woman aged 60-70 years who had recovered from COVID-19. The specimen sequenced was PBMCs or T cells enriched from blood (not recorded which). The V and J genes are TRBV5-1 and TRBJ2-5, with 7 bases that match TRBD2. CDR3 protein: CASSSQTSAETQYF. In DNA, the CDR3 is TGCGCCAGCAGCTCCCAAACTAGCGCGGAGACCCAGTACTTC.